Reported below is one T cell receptor (beta chain). Its antigen is still unknown. The sample comes from a study of graft-versus-host responses after intestinal transplantation. In the study overall: Transplants given to recipients were multivisceral, liver-intestinal, or isolated intestinal. Anti-thymocyte globulin induction was given to all recipients, followed by tacrolimus and steroids for 2 to 3 years. Study-level findings and limits: The study found high graft-versus-host to host-versus-graft clonal ratios in allografts of patients with graft-donor T cell macrochimerism. Researchers found peak circulating GvH clone levels linked to early post-transplant HvG declines.

Assay used: immunoSEQ multiplex PCR; TCRdb lists only in-frame clones, some missing. The data contain roughly 89,000 clones, about 94% of them seen just once; the ten biggest clones take up around 0.17%. Germline CDR1 LNHDA, CDR2 SQIVND (reference sequence). J was trimmed by 8 bases and V by 4 bases; bases with no gene match: 14. The CDR3 loop spans 17 amino acids. This specimen consisted of unstimulated CD4+ T cells sorted from spleen or lymph node cells, obtained before intestinal transplant. The source is a human donor who received an intestinal transplant. The rearrangement uses TRBV19 and TRBJ1-6; 7 positions agree with TRBD1. CDR3 DNA: TGTGCCAGTAGTAGCCGGACAGGCGTCGGCTGGCATTCACCCCTCCACTTT. Its translation: CASSSRTGVGWHSPLHF. The full variable domain, completed using reference TRBV19 and TRBJ1-6, is DGGITQSPKYLFRKEGQNVTLSCEQNLNHDAMYWYRQDPGQGLRLIYYSQIVNDFQKGDIAEGYSVSREKKESFPLTVTSAQKNPTAFYLCASSSRTGVGWHSPLHFGNGTRLTVT.